This entry concerns a single T cell receptor beta chain. Antigen: not known. The sample originates from a study of cytomegalovirus exposure and HLA in healthy donors. Findings and caveats of the study: About 90% or about 30% of the time was how often most TCR beta V segments were productive, according to an earlier analysis.

Healthy bone marrow donors formed the donor group. The primer mix had 60 Vbeta and 13 Jbeta primers. The table came from immunoSEQ multiplex PCR; TCRdb's copy has only in-frame clones and leaves some out. This sample yields fewer than 200,000 clones, of which roughly 84% are seen a single time; more than 0.85% belongs to the top ten. V was cut by 7 bases and J by 3 bases, with 8 bases left in between. Germline CDR1 is MNHEY and CDR2 is SVGAGI. The CDR3 has 12 residues. The clonotype originates from a man younger than 40 in good health and CMV-seronegative. The sample consisted of PBMCs. This chain links TRBV6-5 with TRBJ2-3; D is ambiguous. This CDR3 reads CASTTGTDTQYF. In nucleotides, the CDR3 is TGTGCCAGCACTACCGGGACAGATACGCAGTATTTT.